These 5 T cell receptor beta chains share one sample of origin, sequenced in a study of cytomegalovirus exposure and HLA in healthy donors. The PCR had 60 Vbeta and 13 Jbeta primers. TCRdb's copy holds only in-frame clones and misses some; the assay was immunoSEQ multiplex PCR. This sample has under 250,000 clones; around 80% occur once, and the top ten carry approximately 0.47%. Sample: PBMCs. These receptors all stem from a boy under 18 in good health and CMV-seronegative.

V usage is TRBV7-8 and J usage is TRBJ1-2; the D gene is possibly TRBD1 (6 bases). Trimming left V 5 bases short and J 3 bases short, with 16 bases between. The CDR3 loop spans 15 amino acids. Germline lookup yields CDR1 SGHVS and CDR2 FQNEAQ. The CDR3 DNA reads TGTGCCAGCAGCAATAAGGGGTACAGGGACTATGGCTACACCTTC. Protein: CASSNKGYRDYGYTF.

J is TRBJ2-4 and V is TRBV30; D may be TRBD2 (5 bases). V was pared by 0 bases and J by 7 bases, with 10 bases between. There are 13 residues in the CDR3. CDR1 is GTSNPN, CDR2 SVGIG, per germline (reference sequence). This CDR3 reads CAWSVRGPNIQYF. CDR3 coding DNA: TGTGCCTGGAGTGTTCGAGGGCCGAACATTCAGTACTTC.

In regard to this clone: The same CDR3 can be traced to other DNA sequences in this sample. CDR3 nucleotide sequence: TGTGCCAGCAGCCTGTATAGCAATCAGCCCCAGCATTTT. Translation gives CASSLYSNQPQHF. This chain links TRBV2 with TRBJ1-5; D gene ambiguous. Trimming stripped 6 bases from V and 0 bases from J, with 6 bases between. This CDR3 is built from 13 residues. Germline values: CDR1 SNHLY, CDR2 FYNNEI.

CDR3 in DNA: TGTGCCAGCAGCGGGGAGGGGGGAAGCTCCTACAATGAGCAGTTCTTC. The encoded protein is CASSGEGGSSYNEQFF. J is TRBJ2-1 and V is TRBV7-3; D might be TRBD2 (7 bases). CDR1 and CDR2 (germline): SGHTA, FQGTGA. V was trimmed by 5 bases and J by 0 bases, leaving 14 bases between them. This CDR3 has 16 residues. The entire variable domain, with the rest obtained from reference TRBV7-3 and TRBJ2-1, is as follows: GAGVSQTPSNKVTEKGKYVELRCDPISGHTALYWYRQSLGQGPEFLIYFQGTGAADDSGLPNDRFFAVRPEGSVSTLKIQRTERGDSAVYLCASSGEGGSSYNEQFFGPGTRLTVL.

The gene calls are TRBV29-1 and TRBJ2-5; 14 bases match TRBD2. This CDR3 comprises 15 residues. The J segment lost 7 bases and the V segment lost 6 bases, leaving 10 bases of the junction unmatched. Germline assignment: CDR1 SQVTM and CDR2 ANQGSEA. CDR3 sequence: CSVSGLAGGPGTQYF. The CDR3, as DNA: TGCAGCGTCTCCGGACTAGCGGGGGGCCCGGGGACCCAGTACTTC.